This T cell receptor beta chain derives from a study of naive CD8 T cells in extremely preterm neonates. Study-level results: Compared with older groups, preterm CDR3s were shorter, with fewer N additions and less trimming.

Details on this clone: No antigen is known for it.

Assay used: immunoSEQ multiplex PCR; TCRdb lists only in-frame clones, some missing. The table lists more than 20,000 clones, more than 70% of them singletons, with approximately 0.92% in the top ten. Extremely preterm births at roughly 23-27 weeks of gestation supplied the samples. Sorting kept Annexin V-negative CD3+CD8+CD45RA+CCR7+ naive T cells. CDR1 and CDR2 (germline): LNHDA, SQIVND (reference sequence). The J segment lost 2 bases and the V segment lost 2 bases, leaving 0 bases of the junction unmatched. There are 14 residues in the CDR3. The chain combines TRBV19 with TRBJ2-7; 10 bases match TRBD2. The sample was naive CD8+ T cells from cord blood. The TCR comes from a boy who was born preterm. The CDR3 reads CASSILAGAYEQYF. CDR3 DNA: TGTGCCAGTAGTATACTAGCGGGGGCCTACGAGCAGTACTTC. The full variable domain, its missing parts supplied by reference TRBV19 and TRBJ2-7, is DGGITQSPKYLFRKEGQNVTLSCEQNLNHDAMYWYRQDPGQGLRLIYYSQIVNDFQKGDIAEGYSVSREKKESFPLTVTSAQKNPTAFYLCASSILAGAYEQYFGPGTRLTVT.